A selection of T cell receptor beta chains follows, all from one sample in a study of shared clonotypes between healthy human individuals. Profiled with immunoSEQ multiplex PCR; TCRdb holds only in-frame clones, not every one. The table records 1.4 million to 1.5 million clones, roughly 97% of them present only once. The sample consisted of naive CD4+ T cells sorted from blood. All receptors come from a man aged 25 to 45 in good health. The CDR3 runs from the conserved cysteine through the conserved F or W. Fields, in order: V gene, clone size, D gene, J gene, CDR3 DNA, CDR3 protein. The D gene is left open where the match is weak. The size entry is marked missing in some rows and otherwise reads once, few, many or a size class.

TRBV9,.,TRBD2,TRBJ2-2,TGTGCCAGCAGCCCCCGACTAGCGGGAGGCTCCGGGGAGCTGTTTTTT,CASSPRLAGGSGELFF
TRBV18,.,TRBD1,TRBJ2-5,TGTGCCAGCTCACCAACCCCGGGACAGGGAGAGACCCAGTACTTC,CASSPTPGQGETQYF
TRBV9,.,.,TRBJ2-3,TGTGCCAGCAGCCCTCTCCCGGTAACAGATACGCAGTATTTT,CASSPLPVTDTQYF
TRBV5-1,once,TRBD1,TRBJ2-1,TGCGCCAGCAGCCTGCCAGGGACAGGTGTAGTCAATGAGCAGTTCTTC,CASSLPGTGVVNEQFF
TRBV27,.,.,TRBJ2-2,TGTGCCAGCAGTTTAAGGAGGGGGGCCGTTACCGGGGAGCTGTTTTTT,CASSLRRGAVTGELFF
TRBV28,.,TRBD1,TRBJ2-1,TGTGCCAGCAGTTCCACCCCCCCGGGACAGATTTACAATGAGCAGTTCTTC,CASSSTPPGQIYNEQFF
TRBV28,once,.,TRBJ1-1,TGTGCCAGCAGTTTACCTGAGACTGAAGCTTTCTTT,CASSLPETEAFF
TRBV5-6,.,TRBD2,TRBJ2-3,TGTGCCAGCAGCGATGCTACGGCGCCGGGACTAGTCACAGATACGCAGTATTTT,CASSDATAPGLVTDTQYF
TRBV5-1,.,.,TRBJ2-3,TGCGCCAGCAGCTTGGATCGTCTAGCGAGTAGCACAGATACGCAGTATTTT,CASSLDRLASSTDTQYF
TRBV5-6,.,TRBD1,TRBJ2-2,TGTGCCAGCAGTTATACAGGGGCCGTGGAGCTGTTTTTT,CASSYTGAVELFF
TRBV18,.,.,TRBJ2-5,TGTGCCAGCTCAACCGGGGAGACCCAGTACTTC,CASSTGETQYF
TRBV9,.,TRBD1,TRBJ2-2,TGTGCCAGCAGCGTAATGGGGACAGCTAACACCGGGGAGCTGTTTTTT,CASSVMGTANTGELFF
TRBV18,.,.,TRBJ2-1,TGTGCCAGCTCATTAGCGGAATACAATGAGCAGTTCTTC,CASSLAEYNEQFF
TRBV6-5,.,.,TRBJ2-2,TGTGCCAGCAAGGGGGTAATCGACGCTGCCGGGGAGCTGTTTTTT,CASKGVIDAAGELFF
TRBV18,.,TRBD1,TRBJ2-1,TGTGCCAGCTCACCATCACAGGGGACCTACAATGAGCAGTTCTTC,CASSPSQGTYNEQFF
TRBV6-1,.,.,TRBJ2-7,TGTGCCAGCAGTGAAGCTTCCGGGAGAAGTAATCGGCGGTACGAGCAGTACTTC,CASSEASGRSNRRYEQYF
TRBV6-4,.,.,TRBJ2-7,TGTGCCAGCAGTGGAAGACTTGGTGACGAGCAGTACTTC,CASSGRLGDEQYF
TRBV5-1,.,.,TRBJ2-3,TGCGCCAGCAGCTTGTATGGTAGCGTGGCGACAGATACGCAGTATTTT,CASSLYGSVATDTQYF
TRBV11-2,.,.,TRBJ2-2,TGTGCCAGCAGCCTCTCCGGGGGGCAGTCGAACACCGGGGAGCTGTTTTTT,CASSLSGGQSNTGELFF
TRBV5-1,.,.,TRBJ2-1,TGCGCCAGCAGCCTCAACGGGCCTGGCAGCGGCGATGAGCAGTTCTTC,CASSLNGPGSGDEQFF
TRBV15,.,.,TRBJ2-2,TGTGCCACCAGCAGAGGGAGCAGTTCTTTCACCGGGGAGCTGTTTTTT,CATSRGSSSFTGELFF
TRBV5-1,.,.,TRBJ2-5,TGCGCCAGCACCTCCACGGGACGGGAGACCCAGTACTTC,CASTSTGRETQYF
TRBV18,.,.,TRBJ2-1,TGTGCCAGCTCACCACTCAGAGGGGATGAGCAGTTCTTC,CASSPLRGDEQFF
TRBV5-4,once,.,TRBJ2-3,TGTGCCAGCAGGTCTAGCACAGATACGCAGTATTTT,CASRSSTDTQYF
TRBV15,.,TRBD1,TRBJ1-5,TGTGCCACCAGCGGGGGGACAGCTAAACGGGTTAGGAGAAATCAGCCCCAGCATTTT,CATSGGTAKRVRRNQPQHF
TRBV5-6,.,TRBD1,TRBJ1-2,TGTGCCAGCAGCTTTGTAGGAGACAGGGCGCGGGGCTACACCTTC,CASSFVGDRARGYTF
TRBV27,.,.,TRBJ2-1,TGTGCCAGCACCCTACTGGGGGGCTCCTACAATGAGCAGTTCTTC,CASTLLGGSYNEQFF
TRBV6-4,.,TRBD2,TRBJ2-1,TGTGCCAGCAGCCGAAGCGGGACTGGGGTTAATGAGCAGTTCTTC,CASSRSGTGVNEQFF
TRBV18,.,TRBD1,TRBJ2-5,TGTGCCAGCTCACCGGGGACAGAGGGCATCCAGTACTTC,CASSPGTEGIQYF
TRBV2,.,.,TRBJ1-1,TGTGCCAGCAGTGTGGTACTCTCGAGGGACACTGAAGCTTTCTTT,CASSVVLSRDTEAFF
TRBV5-6,.,.,TRBJ1-2,TGTGCCAGCAGCTTCGGAACAGGCCCCTTTAACTATGGCTACACCTTC,CASSFGTGPFNYGYTF
TRBV28,.,.,TRBJ1-1,TGTGCCAGCAGTTTCGTGACACGCCCGCCTGAAGCTTTCTTT,CASSFVTRPPEAFF
TRBV25-1,few,.,TRBJ1-2,TGTGCCAGCAGTGAACGAAGTGTCCCACTGAATGGCTACACCTTC,CASSERSVPLNGYTF
TRBV6-1,.,.,TRBJ2-3,TGTGCCAGCAAGGGCACCAGAGGGGCAGATACGCAGTATTTT,CASKGTRGADTQYF
TRBV7-2,.,.,TRBJ2-3,TGTGCCAGCAGCTTAAGGGGTGGCAGGGGATTCCCAGATACGCAGTATTTT,CASSLRGGRGFPDTQYF